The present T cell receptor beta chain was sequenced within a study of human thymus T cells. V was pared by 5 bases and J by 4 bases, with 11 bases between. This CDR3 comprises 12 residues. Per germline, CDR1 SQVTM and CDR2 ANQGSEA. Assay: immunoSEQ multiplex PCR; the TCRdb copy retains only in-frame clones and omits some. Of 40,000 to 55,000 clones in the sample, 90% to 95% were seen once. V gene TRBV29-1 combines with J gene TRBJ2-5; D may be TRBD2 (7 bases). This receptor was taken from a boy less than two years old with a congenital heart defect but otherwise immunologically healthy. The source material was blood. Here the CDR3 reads CSVSGGRETQYF. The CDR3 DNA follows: TGCAGCGTTTCCGGGGGGCGAGAGACCCAGTACTTC.